This note documents a single T cell receptor (beta chain) sequence. Only a few counts were recorded for this clone. The specificity of this receptor is unknown. No much larger clonotype is one base removed from it; base qualities were not supplied. The data belong to a study of shared T cell receptors in the human thymus (dated by TCRdb to the early 2020s). Concerning the study at large: The study examined how the human thymus generates shared, self-reactive T-cell receptor alpha chains.

To prepare the library, the immunoSEQ multiplex PCR assay was applied. The source is immuneACCESS, and TCRdb retained only in-frame sequences with V and J called. Part of the clones is not carried over; for the studies checked, unresolved V genes explain less than half of this, and the remainder is unexplained. In all, the sample holds hundreds of thousands of clones, and 87% of those were seen once. The ten biggest clones cover approximately 0.0097% of the sample. Counted from cysteine to phenylalanine, this CDR3 has 14 amino acids. The entry retains the CDR3 DNA only, 42 bases that are in frame from base 1. Trimming removed 1 base from V and 2 bases from J, leaving 7 bases between the germline ends. Sequences LGHNA (CDR1) and YSLEER (CDR2) are obtained from the germline V gene. The same sample was also used in a study of human thymus T cells. The second publication reports: In Finland, the donors were immunologically healthy infants who were having open corrective cardiac surgery for congenital heart defects. Thymus tissue was collected as surgical resects that were removed during corrective cardiac surgery. Usage of V and J gene segments appeared to be biased in both the thymic and the peripheral blood repertoires. Highly overlapping thymic TCR repertoires among unrelated individuals were reported in the related research. The study used 7 to 9 infant thymus samples plus four related peripheral blood samples to characterize TCR alpha and beta repertoires. The cohort included more than five male and a couple of female infants, with donor ages spanning 7 to 244 days. Thymocytes were freed from the tissue by mechanical means and kept at -70 degrees C as pellets of roughly 9-30 million cells. A QIAsymphony instrument was used to extract genomic DNA from the frozen cell pellets. The immunoSEQ multiplex PCR assay was used to amplify the TCRB and TCRAD loci from a standardized amount of quality-controlled genomic DNA. The amplicons spanned the V(D)J region and were long enough to cover the CDR3 and allow V and J genes to be identified. Through the commercial immunoSEQ service, the amplicons were sequenced on an Illumina platform. Primer bias and sequencing errors were corrected as previously described, and TCRAD and TCRB were defined on the basis of the IMGT database. immunoSEQ Analyzer 3.0 and VDJTools were used for repertoire analysis, which covered basic statistics, V/J segment usage, diversity estimates, rarefaction and pairwise overlap. Diversity was estimated with Chao1, ChaoE, Efron-Thisted, Shannon and inverse Simpson indices, and also on datasets down-sampled to the smallest sample. For repertoire overlap, CDR3 nucleotide sequence, V gene and J gene had to match strictly, and clustering was done by Jaccard-based multidimensional scaling. On average, about 810,000 unique TCRB clonotypes were obtained from thymus samples, compared with roughly 89,000 from blood samples.

The source material was thymocytes. The receptor was isolated from a boy under two years old with a congenital heart defect. Donor details come from another sample of the same person, matched by shared clones. Recombination joined TRBV4-3 with TRBJ2-3; no D gene is confidently identified. CDR3 region: CASSQVPYTDTQYF. The bases are TGCGCCAGCAGCCAAGTCCCTTACACAGATACGCAGTATTTT.